The next 15 T cell receptor beta chains were all read from a single sample in a study of T cell repertoires in cytomegalovirus infection. TCRdb re-called the reads through MiXCR, storing one row per CDR3 protein. The sample holds approximately 910,000 distinct CDR3 sequences, more than 25% seen once. These receptors have no known antigen. The starting material was cultured CD8+ T cells from PBMCs, obtained from culture after CMV antigen stimulation. The origin of the receptors is a human donor in good health (CMV status not recorded). Some clones in this sample may be carry-over from other donors' samples.

The sample holds many counts of this clonotype. The CDR3 is CASSYRPGHQNTGELFF. The CDR3 coding sequence is TGTGCCAGCAGCTACCGACCGGGACACCAGAACACCGGGGAGCTGTTTTTT. The chain is built from TRBV7-2 and TRBJ2-2; a weak D match, TRBD1 (6 bases). The CDR3 consists of 17 residues. V shed 4 bases and J shed 1 base, with 16 bases lying between them. Per the germline V gene, CDR1 is SGHTA and CDR2 is FQGNSA.

The chain combines TRBV19 with TRBJ2-4; 8 bases line up with TRBD1. CDR1 and CDR2 (germline): LNHDA, SQIVND (reference sequence). The CDR3 runs 14 residues. The trim removed 3 bases at V and 7 bases at J, leaving 5 bases unmatched. The chain's CDR3 is CASSIRQGSNIQYF. The CDR3 bases are TGTGCCAGTAGTATTCGACAGGGGAGTAACATTCAGTACTTC.

This clonotype was observed a few times. The chain is built from TRBV6-5 and TRBJ1-6; the D is unclear. The germline V gene encodes CDR1 MNHEY and CDR2 SVGAGI. V dropped 1 base and J dropped 5 bases, with 9 bases sitting between them. CDR3 length: 15 residues. The CDR3 reads CASSYFDQDNSPLHF. The CDR3 DNA reads as TGTGCCAGCAGTTACTTCGATCAGGATAATTCACCCCTCCACTTT.

The table lists this clonotype with a few counts. This chain uses TRBV20-1 with TRBJ2-1; 8 nucleotides match TRBD2. The CDR3 sequence is 19 residues long. V lost 3 bases, J lost 0 bases, and 16 bases stayed unmatched. Germline CDR1 and CDR2: DFQATT and SNEGSKA (reference sequence). The CDR3 protein is CSASPGLGLTPSSYNEQFF. The CDR3 region has the DNA TGCAGTGCTAGTCCGGGACTAGGACTTACTCCAAGCTCCTACAATGAGCAGTTCTTC.

This chain joins TRBV27 and TRBJ2-4; D unclear. The CDR3 contains 14 residues. V lost 2 bases to trimming and J lost 6 bases, with 11 bases between them. The germline V gene encodes CDR1 MNHEY and CDR2 SMNVEV (reference sequence). The CDR3 DNA is TGTGCCAGCAGTTTACAAACTACCACAAACATTCAGTACTTC. Translating gives CASSLQTTTNIQYF.

The rearrangement links TRBV4-1 to TRBJ1-1; perhaps TRBD1 as D (6 bases). The CDR3 consists of 16 residues. Trimming stripped 4 bases from V and 3 bases from J, with 18 bases between. The germline V gene has CDR1 MGHRA and CDR2 YSYEKL. The CDR3 sequence is CASSPRDISMDTEAFF. For the CDR3, the DNA is TGCGCCAGCAGCCCCCGGGACATATCTATGGACACTGAAGCTTTCTTT.

This clonotype was picked up a small number of times. V gene TRBV7-6 combines with J gene TRBJ2-5; D is possibly TRBD1 (6 bases). V was cut by 4 bases and J by 4 bases, with 10 bases left in between. The CDR3 spans 13 residues. From germline, CDR1 is SGHVS and CDR2 FNYEAQ. CDR3 amino acids: CASSSSGAETQYF. In DNA form, the CDR3 reads TGTGCCAGCAGCTCCTCAGGGGCAGAGACCCAGTACTTC.

The V and J genes are TRBV19 and TRBJ1-4; no reliable D call. CDR3 size: 12 residues. CDR1 LNHDA and CDR2 SQIVND come from the germline V gene (reference sequence). V lost 5 bases to trimming and J lost 12 bases, with 13 bases between them. The DNA of the CDR3 is TGTGCCAGTAGTCCCCGGGCCGAAGAACTGTTTTTT. The encoded protein is CASSPRAEELFF.

This sequence joins TRBV4-2 and TRBJ2-1; D could derive from TRBD1 or TRBD2 (6 bases each). V was shortened by 1 base and J by 4 bases, with 14 bases between the two germline ends. Germline V gene lookup returns CDR1 LGHNA and CDR2 YNFKEQ. This CDR3 comprises 16 residues. This CDR3 reads CASSQVLGGSYNEQFF. The CDR3 region has the DNA TGTGCCAGCAGCCAAGTATTAGGGGGGTCATACAATGAGCAGTTCTTC.

This clonotype was seen a handful of times. The chain links TRBV27 to TRBJ2-1; 10 bases are a match to TRBD2. Germline V lookup: CDR1 MNHEY, CDR2 SMNVEV (reference sequence). The CDR3 loop spans 16 amino acids. J was trimmed by 5 bases and V by 5 bases; bases with no gene match: 9. The CDR3, as DNA: TGTGCCAGCAGTCCTCCCGGGCTAGCGGGGGACAATGAGCAGTTCTTC. It yields the protein CASSPPGLAGDNEQFF.

This clonotype was observed a few times. This chain links TRBV27 with TRBJ2-1; the D gene is possibly TRBD2 (5 bases). In germline, CDR1 is MNHEY, CDR2 SMNVEV (reference sequence). V gave up 3 bases and J gave up 6 bases, with 9 bases separating them. This CDR3 has 13 amino acids. Written as DNA, the CDR3 is TGTGCCAGCAGTTTCGGACTCTCCAATGAGCAGTTCTTC. The encoded protein is CASSFGLSNEQFF.

This clonotype was seen ten or more times. The chain links TRBV7-6 to TRBJ2-7; D is uncertain. This CDR3 contains 13 residues. With 4 bases removed from V and 0 bases from J, the gap between germline ends came to 7 bases. The germline V gene has CDR1 SGHVS and CDR2 FNYEAQ. CDR3: CASSSTSSYEQYF. The CDR3 DNA reads as TGTGCCAGCAGCTCCACCTCCTCCTACGAGCAGTACTTC.

This clonotype was seen ten or more times. The chain employs TRBV6-2 or TRBV6-3 and TRBJ2-1; D is perhaps TRBD1 or TRBD2 (5 bases each). The CDR3 spans 14 residues. The germline V gene encodes CDR1 MNHEY and CDR2 SVGEGT. Trimming took off 0 bases at V and 5 bases at J, with 8 bases between the two ends. The CDR3 region has the DNA TGTGCCAGCAGTTACTCGAGGGGCAACAATGAGCAGTTCTTC. It translates to CASSYSRGNNEQFF.

This clonotype was found many times. The rearrangement joins TRBV4-2 to TRBJ2-1; 8 nucleotides line up with TRBD2. V gave up 0 bases and J gave up 4 bases; unmatched junction bases: 5. Germline V gene sequence: CDR1 LGHNA, CDR2 YNFKEQ. CDR3 length: 16 residues. Here the CDR3 reads CASSQEALAVYNEQFF. In DNA form, the CDR3 reads TGTGCCAGCAGCCAAGAGGCACTAGCGGTTTACAATGAGCAGTTCTTC.

In this sample, this clonotype turned up a few times. This chain links TRBV6-6 with TRBJ2-5, with 8 bases aligning to TRBD1. With 5 bases clipped from V and 2 bases from J, the junction kept 10 bases outside the gene matches. This CDR3 contains 16 residues. CDR1 is MNHNY and CDR2 is SVGAGI in the germline V gene (reference sequence). The CDR3 protein is CASSKRDRSRQETQYF. The CDR3 coding sequence is TGTGCCAGCAGTAAAAGGGACAGGTCGCGACAAGAGACCCAGTACTTC.